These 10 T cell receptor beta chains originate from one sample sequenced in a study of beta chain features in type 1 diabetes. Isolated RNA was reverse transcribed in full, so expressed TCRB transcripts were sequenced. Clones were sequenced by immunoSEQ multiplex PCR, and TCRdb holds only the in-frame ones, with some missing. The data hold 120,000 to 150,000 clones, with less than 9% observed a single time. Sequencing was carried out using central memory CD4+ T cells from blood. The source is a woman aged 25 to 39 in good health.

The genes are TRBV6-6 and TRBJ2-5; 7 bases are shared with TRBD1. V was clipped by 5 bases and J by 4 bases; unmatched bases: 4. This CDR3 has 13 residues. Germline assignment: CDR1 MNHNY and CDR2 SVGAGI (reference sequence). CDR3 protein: CASSKGARETQYF. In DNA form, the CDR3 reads TGTGCCAGCAGTAAGGGGGCTAGAGAGACCCAGTACTTC.

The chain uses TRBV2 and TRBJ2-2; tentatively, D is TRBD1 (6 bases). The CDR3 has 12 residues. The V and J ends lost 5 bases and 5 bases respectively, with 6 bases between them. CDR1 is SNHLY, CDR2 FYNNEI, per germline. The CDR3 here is CASSTGTGELFF. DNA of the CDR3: TGTGCCAGCAGTACAGGGACCGGGGAGCTGTTTTTT.

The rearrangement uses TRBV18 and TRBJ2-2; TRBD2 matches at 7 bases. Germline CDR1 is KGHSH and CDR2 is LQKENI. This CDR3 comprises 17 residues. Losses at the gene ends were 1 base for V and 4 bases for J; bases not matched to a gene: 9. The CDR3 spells CASSPLGRERSTGELFF. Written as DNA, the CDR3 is TGTGCCAGCTCACCACTTGGGCGGGAGAGGAGCACCGGGGAGCTGTTTTTT.

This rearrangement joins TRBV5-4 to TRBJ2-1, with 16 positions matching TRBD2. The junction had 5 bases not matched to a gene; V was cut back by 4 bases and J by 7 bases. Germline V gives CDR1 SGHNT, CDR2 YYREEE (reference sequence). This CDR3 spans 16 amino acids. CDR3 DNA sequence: TGTGCCAGCAGCAGACCGGGACTAGCGGGGGGGAATGAGCAGTTCTTC. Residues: CASSRPGLAGGNEQFF. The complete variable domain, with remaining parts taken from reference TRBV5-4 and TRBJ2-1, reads ETGVTQSPTHLIKTRGQQVTLRCSSQSGHNTVSWYQQALGQGPQFIFQYYREEENGRGNFPPRFSGLQFPNYSSELNVNALELDDSALYLCASSRPGLAGGNEQFFGPGTRLTVL.

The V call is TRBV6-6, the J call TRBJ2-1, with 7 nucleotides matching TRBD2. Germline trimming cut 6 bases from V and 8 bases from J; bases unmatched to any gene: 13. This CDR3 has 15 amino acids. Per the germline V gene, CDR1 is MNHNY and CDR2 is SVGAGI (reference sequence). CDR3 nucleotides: TGTGCCAGCAGGGGCGGCGGGGCGGGAGTTGATGAGCAGTTCTTC. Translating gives CASRGGGAGVDEQFF.

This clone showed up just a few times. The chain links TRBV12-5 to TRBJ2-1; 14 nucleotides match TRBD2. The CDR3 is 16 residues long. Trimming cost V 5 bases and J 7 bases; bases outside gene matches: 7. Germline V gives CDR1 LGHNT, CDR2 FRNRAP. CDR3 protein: CASGLMGLAGENEQFF. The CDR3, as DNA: TGTGCTAGTGGTCTAATGGGACTAGCGGGAGAAAATGAGCAGTTCTTC. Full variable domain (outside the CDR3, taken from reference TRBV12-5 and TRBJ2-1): DARVTQTPRHKVTEMGQEVTMRCQPILGHNTVFWYRQTMMQGLELLAYFRNRAPLDDSGMPKDRFSAEMPDATLATLKIQPSEPRDSAVYFCASGLMGLAGENEQFFGPGTRLTVL.

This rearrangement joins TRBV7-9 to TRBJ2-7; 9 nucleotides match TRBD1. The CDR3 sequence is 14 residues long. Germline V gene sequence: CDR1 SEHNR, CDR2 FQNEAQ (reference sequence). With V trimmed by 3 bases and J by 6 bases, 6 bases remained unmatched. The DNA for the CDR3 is TGTGCCAGCAGCTTTGGACAGGGGCTCGGCGAGCAGTACTTC. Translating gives CASSFGQGLGEQYF.

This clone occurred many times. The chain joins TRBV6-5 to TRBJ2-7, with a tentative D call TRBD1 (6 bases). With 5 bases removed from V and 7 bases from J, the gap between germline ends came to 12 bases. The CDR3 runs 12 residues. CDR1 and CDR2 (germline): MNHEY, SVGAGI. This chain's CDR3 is CASSPQGREQYF. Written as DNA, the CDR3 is TGTGCCAGCAGTCCACAGGGTAGAGAGCAGTACTTC.

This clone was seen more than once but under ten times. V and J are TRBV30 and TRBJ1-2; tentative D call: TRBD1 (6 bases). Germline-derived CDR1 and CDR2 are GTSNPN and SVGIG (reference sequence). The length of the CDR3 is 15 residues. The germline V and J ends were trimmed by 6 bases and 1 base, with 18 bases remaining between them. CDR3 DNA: TGTGCCTGTCGCCCGGGGACATCTTATAACTATGGCTACACCTTC. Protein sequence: CACRPGTSYNYGYTF.

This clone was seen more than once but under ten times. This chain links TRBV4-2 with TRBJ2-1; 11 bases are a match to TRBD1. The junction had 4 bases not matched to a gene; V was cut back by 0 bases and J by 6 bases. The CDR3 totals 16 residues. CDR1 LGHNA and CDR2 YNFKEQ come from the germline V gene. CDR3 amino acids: CASSQDTGTGGNEQFF. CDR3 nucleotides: TGTGCCAGCAGCCAAGATACCGGGACAGGGGGCAATGAGCAGTTCTTC.